This entry lists 22 T cell receptor beta chains sequenced from one sample in a study of blood T cell repertoires in COVID-19. TCRdb's copy holds only in-frame clones and misses some; the assay was immunoSEQ multiplex PCR. Seen here are 150,000 to 200,000 clones, roughly 82% observed once, and the top ten hold around 10%. The source material was PBMCs or T cells enriched from blood (not recorded which). These receptor sequences come from a man over 45 who had recovered from COVID-19.

The V and J genes are TRBV7-8 and TRBJ1-3; unclear D gene. This CDR3 spans 19 amino acids. Germline V gene lookup returns CDR1 SGHVS and CDR2 FQNEAQ. V lost 1 base to trimming and J lost 3 bases, with 22 bases between them. The CDR3 DNA follows: TGTGCCAGCAGCTTAGTTAATGTTGGGTGGCAGCGGATTGGAAACACCATATATTTT. As protein: CASSLVNVGWQRIGNTIYF.

The V and J genes are TRBV29-1 and TRBJ1-4; D might be TRBD1 (5 bases). V was cut by 5 bases and J by 0 bases, with 13 bases left in between. The CDR3 is 15 amino acids. Germline values: CDR1 SQVTM, CDR2 ANQGSEA. DNA for the CDR3: TGCAGCGTTTTGCCAGGGCAGGCAACTAATGAAAAACTGTTTTTT. Translating gives CSVLPGQATNEKLFF.

The chain carries TRBV18 and TRBJ2-1, with unresolved D. The ends were cut back, 3 bases at V and 7 bases at J, with 7 bases in the middle. CDR3 length: 12 residues. Germline CDR1 is KGHSH and CDR2 is LQKENI. The CDR3 loop is CASSPILNEQFF. The CDR3 coding sequence is TGTGCCAGCTCACCGATCCTAAATGAGCAGTTCTTC.

The chain couples TRBV6-1 to TRBJ2-3; 13 bases agree with TRBD2. The CDR3 loop spans 18 amino acids. With V trimmed by 2 bases and J by 2 bases, 7 bases remained unmatched. Germline CDR1 is MNHNS and CDR2 is SASEGT. CDR3 amino acids: CASSESRTSGGSTDTQYF. As DNA, the CDR3 is TGTGCCAGCAGTGAATCGCGGACTAGCGGGGGTTCCACAGATACGCAGTATTTT.

The chain is built from TRBV7-6 and TRBJ1-5, with D possibly matching TRBD1 (6 bases). Germline CDR1 is SGHVS and CDR2 is FNYEAQ. V lost 5 bases to trimming and J lost 4 bases, with 15 bases between them. The CDR3 has 15 residues. The CDR3 reads CASSAQQGENQPQHF. The DNA of the CDR3 is TGTGCCAGCAGCGCCCAACAGGGTGAAAATCAGCCCCAGCATTTT.

V is TRBV18 and J is TRBJ1-2; TRBD1 matches 9 bases. Per the germline V gene, CDR1 is KGHSH and CDR2 is LQKENI. The CDR3 covers 14 residues. V shed 5 bases, J shed 4 bases, and the junction held 5 bases outside the gene matches. CDR3 sequence (DNA): TGTGCCAGCTCATCCGGGACAGGGAGCTATGGCTACACCTTC. As protein: CASSSGTGSYGYTF.

The chain employs TRBV12-2 and TRBJ2-7; no DNA check was done on the table's D call, TRBD2. TRBV12-2 is termed a pseudogene. This CDR3 region has 18 residues. The CDR3 DNA is TGTGCAAGTCGCCAACAACCGAGACTAGCGGGAGGGTTATACGAGCAGTACTTC. This encodes CASRQQPRLAGGLYEQYF.

The rearrangement joins TRBV7-2 to TRBJ2-5; 9 nucleotides align to TRBD2. Germline trimming cut 5 bases from V and 4 bases from J; bases unmatched to any gene: 8. The CDR3 spans 15 residues. CDR1 is SGHTA, CDR2 FQGNSA, per germline. In nucleotides, the CDR3 is TGTGCCAGCAGCGCCGGGACTAGCCTCGGAGAGACCCAGTACTTC. Amino acid sequence: CASSAGTSLGETQYF.

This chain uses TRBV28 with TRBJ1-2; D call uncertain. Trimming removed 5 bases from V and 4 bases from J, with 11 bases in between. The V gene's germline CDR1 is MDHEN and CDR2 SYDVKM. There are 13 residues in the CDR3. The CDR3 loop reads CASSLVPSYGYTF. The CDR3 DNA follows: TGTGCCAGCAGTCTGGTTCCCAGCTATGGCTACACCTTC.

The V gene is TRBV7-3, the J gene TRBJ2-1; 8 bases map to TRBD2. This CDR3 region has 15 residues. V shed 5 bases and J 4 bases; nucleotides not matched to a gene: 7. CDR1 is SGHTA and CDR2 is FQGTGA in the germline V gene. Here the CDR3 DNA reads TGTGCCAGCAGCAGCCGGGAGGGAGGGTACAATGAGCAGTTCTTC. Amino acid sequence: CASSSREGGYNEQFF. The full variable domain, in which reference TRBV7-3 and TRBJ2-1 provide the parts outside the CDR3, is GAGVSQTPSNKVTEKGKYVELRCDPISGHTALYWYRQSLGQGPEFLIYFQGTGAADDSGLPNDRFFAVRPEGSVSTLKIQRTERGDSAVYLCASSSREGGYNEQFFGPGTRLTVL.

The rearrangement uses TRBV19 and TRBJ1-6; D is uncertain. CDR1 is LNHDA and CDR2 is SQIVND in the germline V gene (reference sequence). V lost 8 bases and J lost 1, with 12 bases in between. This CDR3 has 15 residues. The CDR3 DNA reads TGTGCCAGTCGACCATGGAGGTCCTATAATTCACCCCTCCACTTT. It specifies CASRPWRSYNSPLHF.

The chain joins TRBV12-1 to TRBJ2-3; the table's D gene call, TRBD2, was not cross checked with the DNA. TRBV12-1 is termed a pseudogene. The CDR3 runs 16 residues. The CDR3 loop reads CASSSGTSGSTDTQYF. For the CDR3, the DNA is TGTGCCAGCAGCTCTGGGACTAGCGGGAGCACAGATACGCAGTATTTT.

This chain's CDR3 is CASSPASGNPYEQYF. CDR3 in DNA: TGCGCCAGCAGCCCTGCTAGCGGGAATCCCTACGAGCAGTACTTC. This sequence joins TRBV5-1 and TRBJ2-7, with 9 bases lining up with TRBD2. With V trimmed by 4 bases and J by 2 bases, 7 bases remained unmatched. The V gene's germline CDR1 is SGHRS and CDR2 YFSETQ. The CDR3 covers 15 residues.

The chain uses TRBV15 and TRBJ1-2; TRBD1 aligns across 9 bases. This CDR3 is built from 13 residues. Germline CDR1 LNHNV, CDR2 YYDKDF (reference sequence). Trimming at V came to 5 bases and at J to 2 bases, leaving 0 bases not matched to a gene. CDR3 region: CATSGTGNYGYTF. CDR3 nucleotide sequence: TGTGCCACCAGCGGGACAGGGAACTATGGCTACACCTTC. Using reference TRBV15 and TRBJ1-2 for the parts outside the CDR3, the full variable domain is DAMVIQNPRYQVTQFGKPVTLSCSQTLNHNVMYWYQQKSSQAPKLLFHYYDKDFNNEADTPDNFQSRRPNTSFCFLDIRSPGLGDTAMYLCATSGTGNYGYTFGSGTRLTVV.

The V gene is TRBV29-1, the J gene TRBJ2-5, with 9 bases aligning to TRBD2. The CDR3 covers 14 residues. J lost 5 bases, V lost 4 bases, and 8 bases had no gene match. Per germline, CDR1 SQVTM and CDR2 ANQGSEA. The CDR3 region is CSVVPAGGRETQYF. The CDR3 nucleotides read TGCAGCGTTGTTCCAGCGGGGGGTCGGGAGACCCAGTACTTC.

This clone was observed a few times. The chain uses TRBV28 and TRBJ1-5; the D gene is possibly TRBD1 (5 bases). The CDR3 consists of 17 residues. Germline V gene lookup returns CDR1 MDHEN and CDR2 SYDVKM. Deletions cut 1 base from V and 7 bases from J, with 20 bases between. The chain's CDR3 is CASSLLLVRAQGQPQHF. CDR3 nucleotide sequence: TGTGCCAGCAGTTTATTGTTGGTCAGGGCACAAGGACAGCCCCAGCATTTT. Full variable domain (missing parts from reference TRBV28 and TRBJ1-5): DVKVTQSSRYLVKRTGEKVFLECVQDMDHENMFWYRQDPGLGLRLIYFSYDVKMKEKGDIPEGYSVSREKKERFSLILESASTNQTSMYLCASSLLLVRAQGQPQHFGDGTRLSIL.

The CDR3 reads CASSPDRDNEKLFF. CDR3 nucleotide sequence: TGTGCCAGCAGCCCGGACAGAGATAATGAAAAACTGTTTTTT. The rearrangement uses TRBV3-1 (or the pseudogene TRBV3-2) and TRBJ1-4, with D possibly being TRBD1 (6 bases). The V and J ends lost 4 bases and 4 bases respectively, with 10 bases between them. CDR3 length equals 14 residues. Germline V gene lookup returns CDR1 LGHDT and CDR2 YNNKEL (reference sequence).

The V call is TRBV29-1, the J call TRBJ1-2; 10 bases match TRBD1. This CDR3 comprises 15 residues. Per germline, CDR1 SQVTM and CDR2 ANQGSEA. The V segment lost 2 bases and the J segment 6 bases; nucleotides outside the gene matches: 9. The CDR3 is CSVESLETGGNGYTF. The CDR3 coding sequence is TGCAGCGTTGAATCCCTCGAGACAGGGGGCAATGGCTACACCTTC. The complete variable domain, with remaining parts taken from reference TRBV29-1 and TRBJ1-2, reads SAVISQKPSRDICQRGTSLTIQCQVDSQVTMMFWYRQQPGQSLTLIATANQGSEATYESGFVIDKFPISRPNLTFSTLTVSNMSPEDSSIYLCSVESLETGGNGYTFGSGTRLTVV.

This sequence joins TRBV7-3 and TRBJ2-3; 12 positions agree with TRBD2. Germline-derived CDR1 and CDR2 are SGHTA and FQGTGA. The CDR3 contains 17 residues. J gave up 2 bases and V 6 bases, and 9 bases lay outside the gene matches. DNA of the CDR3: TGTGCCAGCAGTCCCGATGGACTAGCGGGGCACACAGATACGCAGTATTTT. Encoded protein: CASSPDGLAGHTDTQYF.

The gene calls are TRBV12-3 or TRBV12-4 and TRBJ1-1; D is unclear. CDR3 length: 13 residues. The germline V and J ends were trimmed by 5 bases and 2 bases, with 9 bases remaining between them. The CDR3 loop reads CASSVPGNTEAFF. DNA of the CDR3: TGTGCCAGCAGTGTGCCGGGTAACACTGAAGCTTTCTTT.

The table lists this clone with a few counts. J is TRBJ1-6 and V is TRBV4-2, with 9 bases lining up with TRBD1. Germline V gene sequence: CDR1 LGHNA, CDR2 YNFKEQ. There are 15 residues in the CDR3. After removal of 0 bases from V and 11 bases from J, the junction contained 5 bases not matched to a gene. The CDR3 nucleotides read TGTGCCAGCAGCCAAGAGGGACAGGGAATGACACCCCTCCACTTT. Protein product: CASSQEGQGMTPLHF.

The V call is TRBV29-1, the J call TRBJ2-3, with TRBD2 matching over 8 bases. V was clipped by 4 bases and J by 3 bases; unmatched bases: 6. Germline-derived CDR1 and CDR2 are SQVTM and ANQGSEA. This CDR3 contains 14 residues. CDR3 sequence reads: CSVAQTSATDTQYF. CDR3 nucleotide sequence: TGCAGCGTTGCACAGACTAGCGCAACAGATACGCAGTATTTT.